This note documents a single T cell receptor (beta chain) sequence. Its target is unknown. This record belongs to a study of T cell responses to AZD1222 COVID-19 vaccine. As for the study in general: Second doses were pooled across both intervals (about 4 or about 12 weeks). Whole-study results and caveats: At 160-218 and 743-854, vaccine-associated CD4 TCRs were dominant, and they spanned spike.

V was pared by 4 bases and J by 8 bases, with 12 bases of the junction left unmatched. CDR1 is LGHDT, CDR2 YNNKEL, per germline (reference sequence). This CDR3 comprises 16 residues. The data were produced by immunoSEQ multiplex PCR, yet TCRdb's version contains in-frame clones alone and is incomplete. In the table there are 150,000 to 200,000 clones, roughly 92% of which are singletons. Sequencing was performed on peripheral blood, taken on day 0 of AZD1222 vaccination. This clonotype originated in an adult in good health. J is TRBJ1-3 and V is TRBV3-1 (or the pseudogene TRBV3-2); 9 bases match TRBD1. CDR3 sequence: CASSRLDRGQGDTIYF. The DNA of the CDR3 is TGTGCCAGCAGCCGTCTGGACAGGGGCCAGGGGGACACCATATATTTT.